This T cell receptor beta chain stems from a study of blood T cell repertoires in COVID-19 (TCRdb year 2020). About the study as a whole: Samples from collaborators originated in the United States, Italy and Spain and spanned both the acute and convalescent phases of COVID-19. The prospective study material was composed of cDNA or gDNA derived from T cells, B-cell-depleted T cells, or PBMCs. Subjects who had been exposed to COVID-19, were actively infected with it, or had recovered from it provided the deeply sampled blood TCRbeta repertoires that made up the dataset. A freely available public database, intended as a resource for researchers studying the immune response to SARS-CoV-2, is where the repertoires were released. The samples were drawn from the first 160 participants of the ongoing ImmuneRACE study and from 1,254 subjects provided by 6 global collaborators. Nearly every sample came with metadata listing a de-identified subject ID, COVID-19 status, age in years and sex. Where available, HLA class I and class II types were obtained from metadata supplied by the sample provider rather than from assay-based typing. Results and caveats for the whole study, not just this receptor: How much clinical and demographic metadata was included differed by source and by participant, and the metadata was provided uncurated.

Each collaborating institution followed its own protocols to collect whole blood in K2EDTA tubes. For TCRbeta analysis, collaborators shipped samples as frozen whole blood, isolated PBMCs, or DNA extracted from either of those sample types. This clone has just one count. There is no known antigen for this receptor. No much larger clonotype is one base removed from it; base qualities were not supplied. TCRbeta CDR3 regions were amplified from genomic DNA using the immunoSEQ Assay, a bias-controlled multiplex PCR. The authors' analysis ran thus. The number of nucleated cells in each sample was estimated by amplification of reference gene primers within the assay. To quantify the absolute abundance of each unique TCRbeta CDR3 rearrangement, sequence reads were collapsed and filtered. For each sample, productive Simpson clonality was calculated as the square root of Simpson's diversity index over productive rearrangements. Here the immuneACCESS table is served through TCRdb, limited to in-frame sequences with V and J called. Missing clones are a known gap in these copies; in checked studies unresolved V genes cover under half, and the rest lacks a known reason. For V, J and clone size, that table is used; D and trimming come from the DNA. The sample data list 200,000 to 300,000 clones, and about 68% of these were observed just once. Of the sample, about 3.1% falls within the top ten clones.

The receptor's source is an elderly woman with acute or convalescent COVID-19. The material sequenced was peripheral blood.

The DNA is TGTGCCAGCAGTTCTCAGGGGCAGGGTGAAGCTTTCTTT. This codes for CASSSQGQGEAFF. The chain couples TRBV6-5 to TRBJ1-1; TRBD1 is perhaps the D gene, given 6 matching bases. The junction carries 13 bases between V and J, which are trimmed by 4 bases and 7 bases respectively. Counted from cysteine to phenylalanine, this CDR3 has 13 amino acids. Only the CDR3 DNA stays, 39 bases, in frame from base 1. From a lookup of the germline V gene, CDR1 and CDR2 are MNHEY and SVGAGI.